This TCR beta chain stems from a study of blood T cells in healthy people across ages. The authors ran a second PCR of roughly 6 to 11 cycles using a sample-barcoded 5' primer and a J-beta primer mix. Each CDR3 protein gets one entry after TCRdb re-called the 5' RACE reads with MiXCR. The sample comprises 1.6 million or so distinct CDR3 sequences, approximately 32% of which are singletons, and about 11% rests with the top ten. This clonotype was recorded a few times. CDR1 and CDR2 (germline): MNHEY, SMNVEV (reference sequence). The CDR3 totals 14 residues. V was shortened by 3 bases and J by 2 bases, with 11 bases between the two germline ends.

The clonotype comes from a woman aged 25 to 45 in good health. This chain connects TRBV27 to TRBJ2-7; maybe TRBD2 (7 bases). The material sequenced was blood. The CDR3 coding sequence is TGTGCCAGCAGTTTCGCGGGGGCCCCCTACGAGCAGTACTTC. Translation gives CASSFAGAPYEQYF.